These 8 T cell receptor beta chains share one sample of origin, sequenced in a study of Ad26.COV2.S vaccination and SARS-CoV-2 variants (dated by TCRdb to 2020 to 2022). The meaning of the sample's treatment or condition label: around 19 received Ad26.COV2.S at low or high dose, single or two shots; 5 received placebo; per-sample allocation not given. For vaccine and placebo recipients, the sequenced repertoires came from samples collected on day 63 after the first injection. The library was produced with the immunoSEQ multiplex PCR assay. TCRdb retrieved this table from immuneACCESS and kept in-frame rearrangements only. Not all clones are present; in checked studies, unresolved V genes account for under half, and no reason is known for the remainder. The sample table holds approximately 500,000 clones, of which about 83% were seen once. Of the sample, over 10% falls within the top ten clones.

The source material was peripheral blood, sampled in a trial of Ad26.COV2.S vaccine versus placebo. The receptors were sampled from a person aged 18-60 years who received the Ad26.COV2.S COVID-19 vaccine or a placebo.

This clone appeared a single time. V usage is TRBV7-2 and J usage is TRBJ2-1; TRBD2 matches at 9 bases. V dropped 0 bases and J dropped 15; count of bases not matched to a gene: 9. The CDR3 totals 14 residues. Germline V gives CDR1 SGHTA, CDR2 FQGNSA. The DNA of the CDR3 is TGTGCCAGCAGCTTAGCCTGGGGCGGGACTAGCCTGTTCTTC. Its translation is CASSLAWGGTSLFF.

V usage is TRBV30 and J usage is TRBJ2-2; 12 bases match TRBD1. Germline CDR1 and CDR2: GTSNPN and SVGIG (reference sequence). The junction had 4 bases not matched to a gene; V was cut back by 5 bases and J by 6 bases. CDR3 size: 14 residues. The CDR3 DNA is TGTGCCTGGGGGACAGGGGGCGCAGCCGGGGAGCTGTTTTTT. This translates into CAWGTGGAAGELFF.

In the case of this clone: Other DNA variants within this sample encode the same CDR3. The chain employs TRBV7-2 and TRBJ2-2; maybe TRBD2 (5 bases). Trimming pared 1 base from V and 4 bases from J, leaving 7 bases between. Germline lookup yields CDR1 SGHTA and CDR2 FQGNSA. This CDR3 comprises 14 residues. The CDR3 sequence is CASSLVRGTGELFF. CDR3 coding DNA: TGTGCCAGCAGCTTAGTACGGGGCACCGGGGAGCTGTTTTTT.

The chain employs TRBV6-5 and TRBJ2-5; D may be TRBD1 (6 bases). The CDR3 consists of 15 residues. Germline V CDR1 and CDR2: MNHEY, SVGAGI. The V end lost 10 bases, the J end lost 9 bases, and 27 bases lay between the germline ends. The CDR3 sequence is CATSSGLAGVGAQYF. The CDR3 DNA reads TGTGCCACCAGCTCGGGGTTAGCAGGGGTCGGGGCCCAGTACTTC.

The chain has TRBV24-1 and TRBJ2-5; the D gene is possibly TRBD2 (6 bases). From germline, CDR1 is KGHDR and CDR2 SFDVKD. V gave up 5 bases and J gave up 1 base, with 10 bases separating them. This CDR3 comprises 14 residues. In DNA, the CDR3 is TGTGCCACCAGTGCACGCGGGACCCAAGAGACCCAGTACTTC. Protein sequence: CATSARGTQETQYF.

As DNA, the CDR3 is TGTGCCAGCAGCCATCTGAGCGGGAATGAGCAGTTCTTC. It encodes CASSHLSGNEQFF. V gene TRBV3-1 (or the pseudogene TRBV3-2) combines with J gene TRBJ2-1; D is perhaps TRBD2 (6 bases). V was clipped by 3 bases and J by 7 bases, with 10 bases between them. The CDR3 loop spans 13 amino acids. Per germline, CDR1 LGHDT and CDR2 YNNKEL (reference sequence).

The chain employs TRBV7-9 and TRBJ2-1, with a possible D match to TRBD2 (5 bases). From germline, CDR1 is SEHNR and CDR2 FQNEAQ (reference sequence). V lost 6 bases and J 9 bases, leaving 9 bases between the germline ends. CDR3 length: 11 residues. The CDR3 protein is CASRYRGEQFF. The CDR3 DNA sequence: TGTGCCAGCAGATACCGGGGTGAGCAGTTCTTC.

J is TRBJ2-3 and V is TRBV21-1; TRBD2 is the table's D call and was not checked against the DNA. TRBV21-1 is a pseudogene. This CDR3 is 17 amino acids long. CDR3 in DNA: TGTGCCAGCAGCGCCAGTAGCGGGAGGGTCCCCACAGATACGCAGTATTTT. Protein: CASSASSGRVPTDTQYF.